A selection of T cell receptor beta chains follows, all from one sample in a study of T cell changes during pregnancy in multiple sclerosis. Clones were sequenced by immunoSEQ multiplex PCR, and TCRdb holds only the in-frame ones, with some missing. The table has approximately 32,000 clones, 89% seen once; the top ten hold less than 6%. This material consisted of CD8+ T cells from peripheral blood mononuclear cells, taken in the first trimester of pregnancy. These receptors were collected from a female donor with multiple sclerosis, enrolled in a pregnancy study. Each CDR3 is given with its conserved first and last residue. A D gene is named only where the DNA matches it firmly.

>TRBD2|TRBJ2-1|TRBV11-1
CASSLGTSGGHEQFF
>.|TRBJ1-1|TRBV11-2
CASSNGGIRDYNTEAFF
>.|TRBJ2-7|TRBV6-5
CASSVSGPYEQYF
>.|TRBJ1-1|TRBV28
CASSPHSLGNTEAFF
>.|TRBJ2-1|TRBV4-1
CASSPADYNEQFF
>TRBD1|TRBJ2-1|TRBV9
CASSYPGQPYNEQFF
>.|TRBJ1-1|TRBV9
CASSVSYGAVNTEAFF
>.|TRBJ1-2|TRBV9
CASSVDGGVYGYTF
>.|TRBJ2-7|TRBV15
CATSRDSGGPPYEQYF
>TRBD2|TRBJ2-1|TRBV9
CASSPGLDSYNEQFF
>TRBD2|TRBJ2-7|TRBV5-1
CASSHGLAAYEQYF
>TRBD2|TRBJ2-7|TRBV4-3
CASSQEGGGGWAYEQYF
>.|TRBJ1-5|TRBV2
CASSEEQLRNQPQHF
>.|TRBJ2-5|TRBV19
CASNQGSQETQYF
>TRBD1|TRBJ2-7|TRBV5-1
CASSFGDREHEQYF